This entry features one T cell receptor (beta chain) sequence. The data are from a study of blood T cell repertoires in COVID-19. Study details: Samples of COVID-19 (acute and convalescent) were obtained from the United States, Italy and Spain. T cells, B-cell-depleted T cells, or PBMCs supplied cDNA or gDNA.

As handled by the study authors: Reference gene primers were amplified, and this amplification served to estimate nucleated cell counts. TCRdb keeps only in-frame clones here, not all; method: immunoSEQ multiplex PCR. D and trimming come from the DNA, and the V and J calls and clone size come from that table. The table shows some 85,000 clones, with roughly nine tenths occurring only once. This CDR3 contains 15 residues. V lost 1 base to trimming and J lost 4 bases, with 12 bases between them. CDR1 and CDR2 from the germline V gene are LNHDA and SQIVND (reference sequence). This clonotype was obtained from a man aged 50-59 years with acute or convalescent COVID-19. The specimen sequenced was peripheral blood. The rearrangement links TRBV19 to TRBJ2-3, with D maybe TRBD1 (5 bases). CDR3 loop: CASSIGGRAPDTQYF. The CDR3 region has the DNA TGTGCCAGTAGTATAGGGGGCCGAGCCCCAGATACGCAGTATTTT.